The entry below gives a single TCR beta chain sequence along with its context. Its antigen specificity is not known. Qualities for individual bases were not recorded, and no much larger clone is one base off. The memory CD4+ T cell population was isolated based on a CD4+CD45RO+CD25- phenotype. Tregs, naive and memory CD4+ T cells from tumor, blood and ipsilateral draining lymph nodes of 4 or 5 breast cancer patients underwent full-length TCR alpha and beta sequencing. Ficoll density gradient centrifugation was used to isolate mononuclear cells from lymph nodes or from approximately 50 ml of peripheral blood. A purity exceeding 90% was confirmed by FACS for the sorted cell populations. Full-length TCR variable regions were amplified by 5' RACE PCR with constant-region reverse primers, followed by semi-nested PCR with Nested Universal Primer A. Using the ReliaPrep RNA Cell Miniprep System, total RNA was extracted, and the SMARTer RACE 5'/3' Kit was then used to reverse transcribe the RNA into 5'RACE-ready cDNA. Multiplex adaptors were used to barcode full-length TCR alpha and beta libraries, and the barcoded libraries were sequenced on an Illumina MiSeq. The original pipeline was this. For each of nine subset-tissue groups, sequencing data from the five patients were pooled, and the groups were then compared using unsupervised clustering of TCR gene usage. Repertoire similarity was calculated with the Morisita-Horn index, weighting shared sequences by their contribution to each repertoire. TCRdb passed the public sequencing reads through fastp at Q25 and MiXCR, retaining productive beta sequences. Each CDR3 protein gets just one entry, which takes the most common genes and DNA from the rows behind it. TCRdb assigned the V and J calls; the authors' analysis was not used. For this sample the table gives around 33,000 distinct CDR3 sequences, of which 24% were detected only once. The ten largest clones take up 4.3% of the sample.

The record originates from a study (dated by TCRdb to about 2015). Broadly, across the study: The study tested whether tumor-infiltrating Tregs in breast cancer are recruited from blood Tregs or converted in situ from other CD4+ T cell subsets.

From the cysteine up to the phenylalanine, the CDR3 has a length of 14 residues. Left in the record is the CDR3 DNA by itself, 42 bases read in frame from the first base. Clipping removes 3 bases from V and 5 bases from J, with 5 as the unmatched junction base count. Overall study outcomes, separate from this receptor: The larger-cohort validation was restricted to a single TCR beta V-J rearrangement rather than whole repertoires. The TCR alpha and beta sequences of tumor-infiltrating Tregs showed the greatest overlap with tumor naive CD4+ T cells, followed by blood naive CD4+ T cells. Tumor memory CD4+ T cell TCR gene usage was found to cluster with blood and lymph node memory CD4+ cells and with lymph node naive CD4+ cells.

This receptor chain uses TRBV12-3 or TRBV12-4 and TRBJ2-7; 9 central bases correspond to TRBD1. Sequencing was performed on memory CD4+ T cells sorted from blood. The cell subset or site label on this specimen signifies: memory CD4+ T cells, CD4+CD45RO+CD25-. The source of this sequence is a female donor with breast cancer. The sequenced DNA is TGTGCCAGCAGTTTCTGGGACAGGGCCAACGAGCAGTACTTC. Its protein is CASSFWDRANEQYF.